A selection of T cell receptor beta chains follows, all from one sample in a study of regulatory T cells in long-lasting Graves disease. TCRdb analysed the multiplex PCR reads with MiXCR anew, one entry per CDR3 protein. The sample consists of 300,000 to 500,000 distinct CDR3 sequences, about 20% of them appearing once. The sample consisted of peripheral blood mononuclear cells (PBMCs), taken when the disease was refractory, from a patient treated with antithyroid drugs. Source of these receptors: a female donor with Graves disease. The CDR3 runs from the conserved cysteine through the conserved F or W. D genes are given only for firm matches. Size tells how often a clone was seen (once, few, many) or the class of an expanded clone, and some rows leave it out.

many TRBJ1-1 TRBV30 - CAGLGRREAFF TGTGCCGGGCTGGGACGGAGAGAAGCTTTCTTT
- TRBJ1-1 TRBV7-2 - CASSPYPGFRKAFF TGTGCCAGCAGCCCCTATCCGGGATTCCGGAAAGCTTTCTTT
many TRBJ1-1 TRBV28 - CASSFRQAVAFF TGTGCCAGCAGTTTCAGACAGGCTGTAGCTTTCTTT
few TRBJ2-2 TRBV6-5 - CASSYLSGPGELFF TGTGCCAGCAGTTACTTATCAGGCCCCGGGGAGCTGTTTTTT
many TRBJ1-5 TRBV28 - CASSSPGKGGNQPQHF TGTGCCAGCAGTTCGCCCGGGAAAGGGGGCAATCAGCCCCAGCATTTT
- TRBJ2-3 TRBV5-1 - CASSLGGGISDTQYF TGCGCCAGCAGCTTGGGCGGAGGTATCTCAGATACGCAGTATTTT
few TRBJ1-3 TRBV12-3/TRBV12-4 TRBD1 CASSSTGPGNTIYF TGTGCCAGCAGTTCGACAGGGCCTGGAAACACCATATATTTT
few TRBJ1-4 TRBV20-1 - CSADPPRGRQEKLFF TGCAGTGCTGACCCTCCCAGGGGCAGACAAGAAAAACTGTTTTTT
many TRBJ2-7 TRBV28 TRBD1 CASRETGPYEQYF TGTGCCAGCAGGGAGACAGGGCCCTACGAGCAGTACTTC
- TRBJ1-1 TRBV27 - CASFTEMNTEAFF TGTGCCAGTTTCACAGAGATGAACACTGAAGCTTTCTTT
- TRBJ1-1 TRBV5-1 - CASSTPGQLNTEASF TGCGCCAGCAGCACGCCGGGGCAGTTGAACACTGAAGCTTCCTTT